This passage covers 13 T cell receptor beta chains from one sample sequenced in a study of PD-L1 blockade in urothelial cancer. The table came from immunoSEQ multiplex PCR; TCRdb's copy has only in-frame clones and leaves some out. Of about 56,000 clones listed, approximately 85% are singletons. Stated time point: pretreatment peripheral blood. Sequenced here: PBMCs, sampled around atezolizumab (anti-PD-L1) treatment. The receptors were sampled from a man in his sixties or seventies with urothelial cancer.

In the case of this clone: Other DNA sequences in the same sample also yield this CDR3. This rearrangement joins TRBV6-5 to TRBJ2-7, with a weak D call TRBD2 (5 bases). The CDR3 totals 13 residues. Germline CDR1 reads MNHEY; CDR2 reads SVGAGI. Trimming cost V 0 bases and J 3 bases, with 6 bases left between them. The CDR3 here is CASSYSGSYEQYF. CDR3 in DNA: TGTGCCAGCAGTTACTCAGGGAGCTACGAGCAGTACTTC.

The rearrangement links TRBV10-3 to TRBJ1-1, with 9 bases lining up with TRBD1. The ends lost 5 bases at V and 7 bases at J; junction bases unmatched: 8. Germline lookup yields CDR1 ENHRY and CDR2 SYGVKD. The CDR3 sequence is 14 residues long. This CDR3 reads CAISPGTGKSEAFF. The CDR3 nucleotides read TGTGCCATCAGTCCCGGGACAGGGAAAAGTGAAGCTTTCTTT.

The rearrangement links TRBV21-1 to TRBJ2-7; TRBD2, the table's D call, lacks a check against the DNA. TRBV21-1 is labeled a pseudogene. The CDR3 has 19 residues. CDR3 in amino acids: CASSKRSGLAGGVPYEQYF. CDR3 in DNA: TGTGCCAGCAGCAAAAGGTCGGGACTAGCGGGAGGGGTGCCCTACGAGCAGTACTTC.

The V and J genes are TRBV6-5 and TRBJ2-7, with a tentative D call TRBD1 (6 bases). This CDR3 spans 15 amino acids. Germline assignment: CDR1 MNHEY and CDR2 SVGAGI. Trimming cost V 2 bases and J 2 bases, with 13 bases left between them. As DNA, the CDR3 is TGTGCCAGCAGTTACGGCCGGACAGCAGCCTACGAGCAGTACTTC. Protein: CASSYGRTAAYEQYF.

In this sample, this clone turned up a few times. This sequence joins TRBV19 and TRBJ1-5; the match to TRBD1 covers 9 bases. CDR1 and CDR2 from the germline V gene are LNHDA and SQIVND (reference sequence). V trimming: 8 bases; J trimming: 6 bases; junction bases outside the gene matches: 8. The CDR3 sequence is 14 residues long. The CDR3 region is CASQQDRGGQPQHF. CDR3 sequence (DNA): TGTGCCAGTCAACAGGACAGGGGAGGTCAGCCCCAGCATTTT. The whole variable domain, remainder taken from reference TRBV19 and TRBJ1-5, is DGGITQSPKYLFRKEGQNVTLSCEQNLNHDAMYWYRQDPGQGLRLIYYSQIVNDFQKGDIAEGYSVSREKKESFPLTVTSAQKNPTAFYLCASQQDRGGQPQHFGDGTRLSIL.

V is TRBV6-5 and J is TRBJ1-5; 8 bases align to TRBD1. The CDR3 consists of 15 residues. V dropped 5 bases and J dropped 7; count of bases not matched to a gene: 10. The germline V gene encodes CDR1 MNHEY and CDR2 SVGAGI. The DNA for the CDR3 is TGTGCCAGCAGTGCAACAGGGGGGTTCGGGCAGCCCCAGCATTTT. This sequence encodes CASSATGGFGQPQHF.

The chain combines TRBV5-1 with TRBJ2-3; 7 bases are shared with TRBD2. The J segment lost 6 bases and the V segment lost 6 bases, leaving 10 bases of the junction unmatched. This CDR3 spans 14 amino acids. Germline-derived CDR1 and CDR2 are SGHRS and YFSETQ. The CDR3: CASKGLAVRDTQYF. The CDR3 region has the DNA TGCGCCAGCAAGGGGCTAGCGGTTCGGGATACGCAGTATTTT.

The chain carries TRBV2 and TRBJ1-3; 8 positions match TRBD1. Germline CDR1 reads SNHLY; CDR2 reads FYNNEI. V lost 8 bases, J lost 0 bases, and 3 bases stayed unmatched. The CDR3 contains 14 residues. The CDR3 loop is CASRQGNSGNTIYF. For the CDR3, the DNA is TGTGCCAGCCGACAGGGGAACTCTGGAAACACCATATATTTT.

V gene TRBV5-6 combines with J gene TRBJ1-2; a possible D gene is TRBD1 (6 bases). V was shortened by 4 bases and J by 3 bases, with 19 bases between the two germline ends. CDR1 is SGHDT and CDR2 is YYEEEE in the germline V gene. CDR3 length: 16 amino acids. The CDR3 loop is CASSRPKQGGYYGYTF. DNA for the CDR3: TGTGCCAGCAGCCGGCCGAAACAGGGTGGATACTATGGCTACACCTTC.

This chain joins TRBV18 and TRBJ2-1, with D possibly TRBD2 on 6 matching bases. The CDR3 contains 16 residues. V shed 2 bases and J shed 9 bases, with 20 bases lying between them. Germline CDR1 KGHSH, CDR2 LQKENI. The CDR3 is CASSPDDWRGNTEQFF. Here the CDR3 DNA reads TGTGCCAGCTCACCAGATGATTGGAGGGGTAACACTGAGCAGTTCTTC.

This clone was observed a few times. The chain joins TRBV6-1 to TRBJ2-6; D is unresolved. The ends were cut back, 1 base at V and 0 bases at J, with 4 bases in the middle. Germline V gene data show CDR1 as MNHNS and CDR2 as SASEGT. This CDR3 spans 15 amino acids. Written as DNA, the CDR3 is TGTGCCAGCAGTGAAGGAGCCTCTGGGGCCAACGTCCTGACTTTC. Translation: CASSEGASGANVLTF.

The chain recombines TRBV19 with TRBJ2-7, with a weak D call TRBD1 (5 bases). This CDR3 is 11 amino acids long. The V gene lost 4 bases and the J gene lost 5 bases, with 6 bases spanning the gap. CDR1 LNHDA and CDR2 SQIVND come from the germline V gene (reference sequence). In DNA form, the CDR3 reads TGTGCCAGTAGTAACAGGAACGAGCAGTACTTC. It specifies CASSNRNEQYF.

The chain has TRBV14 and TRBJ1-4, with D hard to call. CDR3 length: 14 residues. From germline, CDR1 is SGHDN and CDR2 FVKESK. The V gene lost 6 bases and the J gene lost 4 bases, with 12 bases spanning the gap. This CDR3 is CASSRGGNNEKLFF. The CDR3 DNA sequence: TGTGCCAGCAGTCGCGGCGGCAATAATGAAAAACTGTTTTTT. Full variable domain (remainder filled in from reference TRBV14 and TRBJ1-4): EAGVTQFPSHSVIEKGQTVTLRCDPISGHDNLYWYRRVMGKEIKFLLHFVKESKQDESGMPNNRFLAERTGGTYSTLKVQPAELEDSGVYFCASSRGGNNEKLFFGSGTQLSVL.